What follows describes a single TCR beta chain. The data derive from a study of patients and donors after allogeneic stem cell transplantation. TCRdb re-called the RT-PCR reads with MiXCR, one entry per CDR3 protein. The repertoire includes over 200,000 distinct CDR3 sequences, around 40% of them detected once, and 11% sits in the top ten. The germline V gene has CDR1 SQVTM and CDR2 ANQGSEA. The V gene lost 7 bases and the J gene lost 0 bases, with 12 bases spanning the gap. CDR3 length: 13 amino acids. The material sequenced was blood, either unsorted or a sorted T cell fraction (not recorded which). The rearrangement links TRBV29-1 to TRBJ1-2, with D unclear. The sequence derives from a human donor who was either an allogeneic HSCT recipient or a stem cell or donor lymphocyte infusion donor (not recorded which). It is not recorded whose cells these are; they may come from a transplant donor. The CDR3 nucleotides are TGCAGCGCCTTCCTGGACTCTAACTATGGCTACACCTTC. This gives the protein CSAFLDSNYGYTF.